This T cell receptor beta chain appears in the sequencing data of a study of blood T cell repertoires in COVID-19. Study overall: Acute-phase and convalescent COVID-19 samples originated in the United States, Italy and Spain. PBMCs, B-cell-depleted T cells, or T cells were the source of the cDNA or gDNA that made up the material.

The ends were cut back, 1 base at V and 5 bases at J, with 19 bases in the middle. Germline CDR1 SGHRS, CDR2 YFSETQ. This CDR3 is 16 amino acids long. Per the study methods: Reference gene primer amplification gave estimated nucleated cell counts. Sequencing was performed with immunoSEQ multiplex PCR; in TCRdb, only in-frame clones are kept and a portion is missing. That table furnishes V, J and clone size, whereas the DNA furnished D and trimming. The table includes more than 85,000 clones, nearly 90% detected once. V and J are TRBV5-1 and TRBJ2-7; D is perhaps TRBD1 (6 bases). This sequence originates from a human donor in a cohort sampled during active COVID-19. The sequenced sample was peripheral blood. The CDR3 reads CASSLSLGQGNHEQYF. Here the CDR3 DNA reads TGCGCCAGCAGCTTGTCGTTGGGGCAGGGGAACCACGAGCAGTACTTC.